A single sample gave rise to the 23 T cell receptor beta chains below, sequenced in a study of control samples from healthy donors and cancer patients. This table comes from immunoSEQ multiplex PCR, and its TCRdb copy is limited to in-frame clones, with some not included. The sample lists about 150,000 clones, approximately 94% seen once, with 4.5% to 6% in the top ten. The sample consisted of blood. The receptors come from a man between 40 and 49 years old in good health.

CDR3 sequence (DNA): TGCGCCAGCAGCCCCCATGGGGGGGCTGGGGCCAACGTCCTGACTTTC. Its translation: CASSPHGGAGANVLTF. The chain employs TRBV4-3 and TRBJ2-6, with 7 bases identical to TRBD2. CDR3 length: 16 residues. V shed 4 bases and J 2 bases; nucleotides not matched to a gene: 5. Looked up from germline, CDR1 is LGHNA and CDR2 is YSLEER.

DNA for the CDR3: TGTGCCAGCTCACCCCTGGGACAGGGGAATACAGATACGCAGTATTTT. It yields the protein CASSPLGQGNTDTQYF. This chain links TRBV18 with TRBJ2-3; TRBD1 agrees at 10 bases. CDR3 size: 16 residues. Losses at the gene ends were 3 bases for V and 3 bases for J; bases not matched to a gene: 6. Germline assignment: CDR1 KGHSH and CDR2 LQKENI.

The V gene is TRBV7-6, the J gene TRBJ2-7; TRBD1 matches 8 bases. Per the germline V gene, CDR1 is SGHVS and CDR2 is FNYEAQ. This CDR3 is built from 15 residues. The J segment lost 3 bases and the V segment lost 3 bases, leaving 7 bases of the junction unmatched. The CDR3 loop is CASSFGTGANYEQYF. The DNA of the CDR3 is TGTGCCAGCAGCTTTGGGACAGGAGCTAACTACGAGCAGTACTTC.

The chain employs TRBV5-4 and TRBJ1-3, with D perhaps matching TRBD1 (5 bases). Germline lookup yields CDR1 SGHNT and CDR2 YYREEE (reference sequence). The length of the CDR3 is 11 residues. The V and J ends lost 10 bases and 2 bases respectively, with 7 bases between them. The CDR3 loop is CARGAGNTIYF. The CDR3 coding sequence is TGTGCCCGGGGGGCTGGAAACACCATATATTTT.

This clone was recorded only once. CDR3: CASSEAPDRGGNTIYF. As DNA, the CDR3 is TGTGCCAGCAGTGAAGCTCCGGACAGGGGTGGAAACACCATATATTTT. This chain links TRBV6-1 with TRBJ1-3, with 9 bases lining up with TRBD1. Germline assignment: CDR1 MNHNS and CDR2 SASEGT. The V and J ends lost 0 bases and 3 bases, in that order; junction bases with no gene match: 3. The CDR3 has 16 residues.

This chain links TRBV7-2 with TRBJ1-2, with 9 bases identical to TRBD1. The germline CDR1 and CDR2 sequences are SGHTA and FQGNSA. The ends lost 5 bases at V and 2 bases at J; junction bases unmatched: 18. The CDR3 has 19 amino acids. The CDR3 coding sequence is TGTGCCAGCAGCCCCGAGGGACAGGGAGCACTTTATTCCAACTATGGCTACACCTTC. This encodes CASSPEGQGALYSNYGYTF.

The V gene is TRBV12-3 or TRBV12-4, the J gene TRBJ1-1; D is uncertain. Trimming left V 3 bases short and J 3 bases short, with 8 bases between. The CDR3 runs 13 residues. CDR3 in DNA: TGTGCCAGCAGTTTCGTAAGTGACACTGAAGCTTTCTTT. This codes for CASSFVSDTEAFF.

This chain uses TRBV3-1 (or the pseudogene TRBV3-2) with TRBJ2-3; TRBD2 matches at 8 bases. CDR3 length: 15 amino acids. V was pared by 4 bases and J by 3 bases, with 6 bases of the junction left unmatched. Germline CDR1 is LGHDT and CDR2 is YNNKEL (reference sequence). CDR3 in DNA: TGTGCCAGCAGCCGTTCGGGGGGGCCAACAGATACGCAGTATTTT. It encodes CASSRSGGPTDTQYF.

The chain has TRBV6-4 and TRBJ2-1, with D perhaps TRBD2 (6 bases). V dropped 6 bases and J dropped 5 bases, with 14 bases sitting between them. Germline V gives CDR1 MRHNA, CDR2 SNTAGT. This CDR3 is 14 amino acids long. The CDR3 loop reads CASSRDFPDNEQFF. CDR3 sequence (DNA): TGTGCCAGCAGCCGGGACTTCCCTGACAATGAGCAGTTCTTC.

J is TRBJ2-5 and V is TRBV27, with a weak D call TRBD2 (6 bases). The germline CDR1 and CDR2 sequences are MNHEY and SMNVEV (reference sequence). The CDR3 consists of 14 residues. Between the trimmed V and J ends, which lost 4 bases and 5 bases, there was a span of 14 bases. This CDR3 reads CASSSLATVETQYF. The CDR3, as DNA: TGTGCCAGCAGTTCCCTAGCGACAGTCGAGACCCAGTACTTC.

This clone was detected only once. This sequence joins TRBV4-1 and TRBJ1-1; D uncertain. CDR3 length: 15 amino acids. The V end lost 0 bases, the J end lost 3 bases, and 11 bases lay between the germline ends. Germline V lookup: CDR1 MGHRA, CDR2 YSYEKL. In DNA, the CDR3 is TGCGCCAGCAGCCAAGAGCTGCGGGAAGACACTGAAGCTTTCTTT. This encodes CASSQELREDTEAFF.

This rearrangement joins TRBV7-6 to TRBJ1-4; TRBD1 might be the D (6 bases). V was trimmed by 1 base and J by 6 bases, leaving 12 bases between them. The CDR3 totals 15 residues. Germline values: CDR1 SGHVS, CDR2 FNYEAQ. The CDR3 DNA sequence: TGTGCCAGCAGCTTAGGTGGGGGACACTATGAAAAACTGTTTTTT. It encodes CASSLGGGHYEKLFF.

The CDR3 spells CASSHVAVTDTQYF. CDR3 coding DNA: TGTGCCAGCAGCCATGTAGCGGTTACAGATACGCAGTATTTT. The V gene is TRBV13, the J gene TRBJ2-3; perhaps TRBD2 as D (6 bases). Germline V CDR1 and CDR2: PRHDT, FYEKMQ (reference sequence). The ends were cut back, 5 bases at V and 3 bases at J, with 12 bases in the middle. The CDR3 runs to 14 residues.

This chain uses TRBV15 with TRBJ1-5; 8 positions match TRBD1. The trim removed 4 bases at V and 0 bases at J, leaving 11 bases unmatched. Looked up from germline, CDR1 is LNHNV and CDR2 is YYDKDF (reference sequence). This CDR3 comprises 18 residues. The CDR3 here is CATSNPDRVRISNQPQHF. Here the CDR3 DNA reads TGTGCCACCAGCAACCCGGACAGGGTTAGGATTAGCAATCAGCCCCAGCATTTT.

This chain joins TRBV19 and TRBJ1-1; unclear D gene. V lost 6 bases and J 1 base, leaving 6 bases between the germline ends. CDR3 length equals 12 residues. Germline CDR1 and CDR2: LNHDA and SQIVND (reference sequence). The CDR3 is CASRAGNTEAFF. The DNA for the CDR3 is TGTGCCAGTAGGGCAGGGAACACTGAAGCTTTCTTT.

This chain connects TRBV20-1 to TRBJ1-2, with D possibly being TRBD1 (5 bases). Germline V gene data show CDR1 as DFQATT and CDR2 as SNEGSKA (reference sequence). The CDR3 length is 13 residues. The germline V and J ends were trimmed by 5 bases and 7 bases, with 17 bases remaining between them. The CDR3 spells CSARGAATGGYTF. DNA for the CDR3: TGCAGTGCTCGTGGGGCCGCGACCGGTGGCTACACCTTC.

The chain employs TRBV18 and TRBJ1-2; D call uncertain. The CDR3 length is 13 residues. From germline, CDR1 is KGHSH and CDR2 LQKENI. Trimming removed 6 bases at V and 7 bases at J, with 15 bases between. CDR3 in amino acids: CASSPGSGSGYTF. Here the CDR3 DNA reads TGTGCCAGCTCCCCGGGAAGTGGTTCTGGCTACACCTTC. The whole variable domain, filled in from reference TRBV18 and TRBJ1-2, reads NAGVMQNPRHLVRRRGQEARLRCSPMKGHSHVYWYRQLPEEGLKFMVYLQKENIIDESGMPKERFSAEFPKEGPSILRIQQVVRGDSAAYFCASSPGSGSGYTFGSGTRLTVV.

This clone is a singleton in its sample. V is TRBV27 and J is TRBJ2-7; tentative D call: TRBD1 (5 bases). V was trimmed by 3 bases and J by 0 bases, leaving 6 bases between them. The CDR3 is 13 amino acids. Germline CDR1 reads MNHEY; CDR2 reads SMNVEV (reference sequence). CDR3 in amino acids: CASSLTASYEQYF. The CDR3 nucleotides read TGTGCCAGCAGTTTGACAGCCTCCTACGAGCAGTACTTC.

This clone occurred once. The chain uses TRBV11-3 and TRBJ2-7; D is perhaps TRBD1 (5 bases). CDR1 and CDR2 from the germline V gene are SGHNT and YENEEA. The CDR3 has 13 amino acids. V was clipped by 3 bases and J by 1 base, with 7 bases between them. This CDR3 reads CASSLQGSYEQYF. CDR3 coding DNA: TGTGCCAGCAGCTTGCAGGGTTCCTACGAGCAGTACTTC.

This chain links TRBV6-5 with TRBJ2-3; D gene ambiguous. Germline V gene sequence: CDR1 MNHEY, CDR2 SVGAGI. Trimming removed 7 bases from V and 1 base from J, with 9 bases in between. The CDR3 contains 13 residues. CDR3 in amino acids: CASNAAGTDTQYF. The CDR3 DNA follows: TGTGCCAGCAATGCGGCGGGCACAGATACGCAGTATTTT.

This chain connects TRBV18 to TRBJ2-2; tentatively, D is TRBD1 (5 bases). Germline assignment: CDR1 KGHSH and CDR2 LQKENI. Deletions cut 3 bases from V and 5 bases from J, with 13 bases between. The CDR3 loop spans 15 amino acids. CDR3 sequence: CASSPGPTGTGELFF. Here the CDR3 DNA reads TGTGCCAGCTCACCGGGCCCCACAGGTACCGGGGAGCTGTTTTTT.

The genes are TRBV24-1 and TRBJ2-7, with 9 bases matching TRBD1. V dropped 4 bases and J dropped 7; count of bases not matched to a gene: 7. Per germline, CDR1 KGHDR and CDR2 SFDVKD. The length of the CDR3 is 14 residues. In nucleotides, the CDR3 is TGTGCCACCAGTGACCCGGGACAGGGCCGGGAGCAGTACTTC. It codes for CATSDPGQGREQYF.

This clone was found once. The rearrangement uses TRBV5-1 and TRBJ1-1; D unclear. The CDR3 sequence is 13 residues long. V lost 2 bases, J lost 0 bases, and 5 bases lay in between. Germline V CDR1 and CDR2: SGHRS, YFSETQ. The CDR3 reads CASSFGLNTEAFF. CDR3 bases: TGCGCCAGCAGCTTTGGGTTGAACACTGAAGCTTTCTTT.